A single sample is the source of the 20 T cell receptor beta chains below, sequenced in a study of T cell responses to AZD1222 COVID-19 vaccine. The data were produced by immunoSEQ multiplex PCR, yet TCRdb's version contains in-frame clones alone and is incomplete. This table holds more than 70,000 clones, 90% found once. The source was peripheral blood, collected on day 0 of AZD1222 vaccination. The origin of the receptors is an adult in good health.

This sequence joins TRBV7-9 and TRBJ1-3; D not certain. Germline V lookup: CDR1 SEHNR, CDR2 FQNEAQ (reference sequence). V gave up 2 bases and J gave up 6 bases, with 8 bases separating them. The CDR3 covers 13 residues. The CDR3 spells CASSLLTTNTIYF. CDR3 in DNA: TGTGCCAGCAGCTTACTGACTACAAACACCATATATTTT.

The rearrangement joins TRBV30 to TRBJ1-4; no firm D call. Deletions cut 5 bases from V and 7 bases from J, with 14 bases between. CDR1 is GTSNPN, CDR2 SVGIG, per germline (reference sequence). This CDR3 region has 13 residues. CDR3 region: CAWQNGAGEKLFF. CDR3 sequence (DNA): TGTGCCTGGCAAAACGGTGCCGGTGAAAAACTGTTTTTT.

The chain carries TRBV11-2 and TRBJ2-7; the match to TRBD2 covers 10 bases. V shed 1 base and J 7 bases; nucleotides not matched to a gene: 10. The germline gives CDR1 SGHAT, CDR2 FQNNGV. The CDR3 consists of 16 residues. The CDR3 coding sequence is TGTGCCAGCAGCTTAGGGAGGACTAGCGGATTCAAGGAGCAGTACTTC. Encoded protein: CASSLGRTSGFKEQYF.

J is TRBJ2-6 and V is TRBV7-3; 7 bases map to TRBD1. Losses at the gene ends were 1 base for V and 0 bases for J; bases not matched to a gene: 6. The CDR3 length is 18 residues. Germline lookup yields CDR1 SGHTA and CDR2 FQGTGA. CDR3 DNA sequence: TGTGCCAGCAGCTTAATAGGGGACAGCCGCTCTGGGGCCAACGTCCTGACTTTC. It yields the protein CASSLIGDSRSGANVLTF.

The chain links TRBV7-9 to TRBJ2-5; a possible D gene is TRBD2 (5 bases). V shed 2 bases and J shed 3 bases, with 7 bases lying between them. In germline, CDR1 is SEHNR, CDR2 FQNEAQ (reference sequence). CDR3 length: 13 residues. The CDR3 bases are TGTGCCAGCAGCTTACCGGGAAAAGAGACCCAGTACTTC. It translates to CASSLPGKETQYF.

In DNA, the CDR3 is TGTGCTAGTGGAGGTTCCTACGAGCAGTACTTC. This sequence encodes CASGGSYEQYF. The chain couples TRBV12-5 to TRBJ2-7; D remains unclear. Trimming cost V 6 bases and J 1 base, with 4 bases left between them. The CDR3 is 11 residues long. From germline, CDR1 is LGHNT and CDR2 FRNRAP.

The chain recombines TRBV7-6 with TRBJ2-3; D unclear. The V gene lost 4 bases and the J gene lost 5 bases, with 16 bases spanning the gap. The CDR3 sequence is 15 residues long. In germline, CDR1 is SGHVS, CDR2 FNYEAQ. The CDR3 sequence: CASSSTYAAVDTQYF. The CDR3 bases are TGTGCCAGCAGCTCAACCTACGCCGCCGTAGATACGCAGTATTTT.

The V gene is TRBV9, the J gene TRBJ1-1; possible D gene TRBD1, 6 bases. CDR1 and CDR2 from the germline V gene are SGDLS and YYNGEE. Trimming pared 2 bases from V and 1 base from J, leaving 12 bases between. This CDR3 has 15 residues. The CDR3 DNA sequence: TGTGCCAGCAGCGTGACCGGGACATCGAACACTGAAGCTTTCTTT. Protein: CASSVTGTSNTEAFF. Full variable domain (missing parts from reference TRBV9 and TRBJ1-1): DSGVTQTPKHLITATGQRVTLRCSPRSGDLSVYWYQQSLDQGLQFLIQYYNGEERAKGNILERFSAQQFPDLHSELNLSSLELGDSALYFCASSVTGTSNTEAFFGQGTRLTVV.

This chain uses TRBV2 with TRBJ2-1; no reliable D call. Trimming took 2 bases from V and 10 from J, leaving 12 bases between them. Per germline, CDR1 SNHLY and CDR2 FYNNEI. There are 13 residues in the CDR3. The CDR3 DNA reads TGTGCCAGCAGTGAAAAGGGCTTGGGGGAGCAGTTCTTC. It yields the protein CASSEKGLGEQFF. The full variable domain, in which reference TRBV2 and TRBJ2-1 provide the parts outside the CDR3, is EPEVTQTPSHQVTQMGQEVILRCVPISNHLYFYWYRQILGQKVEFLVSFYNNEISEKSEIFDDQFSVERPDGSNFTLKIRSTKLEDSAMYFCASSEKGLGEQFFGPGTRLTVL.

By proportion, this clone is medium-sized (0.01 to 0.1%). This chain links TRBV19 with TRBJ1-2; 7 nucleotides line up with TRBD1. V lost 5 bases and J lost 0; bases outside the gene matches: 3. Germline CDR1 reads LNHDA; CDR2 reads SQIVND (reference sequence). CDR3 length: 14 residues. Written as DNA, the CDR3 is TGTGCCAGTAGTGGAGGGGGCTCTAACTATGGCTACACCTTC. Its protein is CASSGGGSNYGYTF.

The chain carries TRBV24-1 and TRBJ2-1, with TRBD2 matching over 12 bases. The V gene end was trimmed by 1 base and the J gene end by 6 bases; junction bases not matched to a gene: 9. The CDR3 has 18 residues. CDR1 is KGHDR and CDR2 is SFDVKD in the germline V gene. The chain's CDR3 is CATSDFDGTSGFSNEQFF. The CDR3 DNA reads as TGTGCCACCAGTGATTTCGATGGGACTAGCGGGTTTAGCAATGAGCAGTTCTTC.

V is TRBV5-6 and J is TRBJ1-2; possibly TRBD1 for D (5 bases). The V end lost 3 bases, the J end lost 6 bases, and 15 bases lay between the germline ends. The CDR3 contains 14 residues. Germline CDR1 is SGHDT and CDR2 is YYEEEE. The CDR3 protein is CASSSLFRANGYTF. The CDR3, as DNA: TGTGCCAGCAGCTCCCTTTTCAGGGCTAATGGCTACACCTTC.

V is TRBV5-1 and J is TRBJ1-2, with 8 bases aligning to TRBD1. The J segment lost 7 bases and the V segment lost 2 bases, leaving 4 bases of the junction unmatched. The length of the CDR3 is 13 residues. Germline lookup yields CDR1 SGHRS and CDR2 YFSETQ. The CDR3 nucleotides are TGCGCCAGCAGCTTAGGACAGGGCTTTGGCTACACCTTC. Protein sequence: CASSLGQGFGYTF.

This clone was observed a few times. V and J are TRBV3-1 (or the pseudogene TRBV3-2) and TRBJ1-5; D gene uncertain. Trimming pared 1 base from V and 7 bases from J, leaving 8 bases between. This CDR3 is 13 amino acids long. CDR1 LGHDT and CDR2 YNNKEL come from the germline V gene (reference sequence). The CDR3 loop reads CASSQGESQPQHF. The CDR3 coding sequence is TGTGCCAGCAGCCAAGGGGAGAGCCAGCCCCAGCATTTT.

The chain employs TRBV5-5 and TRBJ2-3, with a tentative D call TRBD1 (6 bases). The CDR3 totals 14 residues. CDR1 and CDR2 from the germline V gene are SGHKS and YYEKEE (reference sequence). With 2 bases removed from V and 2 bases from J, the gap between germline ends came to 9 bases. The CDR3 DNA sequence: TGTGCCAGCAGCTTACAGGGAGTCACAGATACGCAGTATTTT. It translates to CASSLQGVTDTQYF.

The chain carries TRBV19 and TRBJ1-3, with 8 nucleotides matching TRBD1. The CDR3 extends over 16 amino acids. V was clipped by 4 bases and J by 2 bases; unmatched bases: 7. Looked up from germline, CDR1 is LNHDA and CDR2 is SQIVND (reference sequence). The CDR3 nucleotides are TGTGCCAGTAGTACCGGACAGGGATGGACTGGAAACACCATATATTTT. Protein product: CASSTGQGWTGNTIYF.

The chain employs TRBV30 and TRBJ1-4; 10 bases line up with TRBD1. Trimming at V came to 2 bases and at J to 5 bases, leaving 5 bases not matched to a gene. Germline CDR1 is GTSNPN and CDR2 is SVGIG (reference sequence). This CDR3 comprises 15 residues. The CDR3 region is CAWSPGQGQNEKLFF. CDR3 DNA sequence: TGTGCCTGGAGTCCGGGACAGGGGCAGAATGAAAAACTGTTTTTT.

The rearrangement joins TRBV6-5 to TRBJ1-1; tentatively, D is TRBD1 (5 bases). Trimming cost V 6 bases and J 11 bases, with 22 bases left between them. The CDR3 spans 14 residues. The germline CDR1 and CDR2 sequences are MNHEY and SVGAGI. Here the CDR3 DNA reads TGTGCCAGCAGCCCCCCCGCCCAGACAGCCGGGGCTTTCTTT. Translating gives CASSPPAQTAGAFF.

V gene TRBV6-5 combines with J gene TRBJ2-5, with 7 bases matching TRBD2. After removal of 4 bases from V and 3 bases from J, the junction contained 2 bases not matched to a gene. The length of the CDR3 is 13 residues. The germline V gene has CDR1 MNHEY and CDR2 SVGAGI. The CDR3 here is CASSFAGEETQYF. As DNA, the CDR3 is TGTGCCAGCAGTTTTGCGGGGGAAGAGACCCAGTACTTC.

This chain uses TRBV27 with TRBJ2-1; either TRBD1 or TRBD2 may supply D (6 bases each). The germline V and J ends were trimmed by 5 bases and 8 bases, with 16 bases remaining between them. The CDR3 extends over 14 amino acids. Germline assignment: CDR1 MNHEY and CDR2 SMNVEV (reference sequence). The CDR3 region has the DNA TGTGCCAGCAGTCCCCGGGGGCTGTCCCATGAGCAGTTCTTC. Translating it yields CASSPRGLSHEQFF.